This T cell receptor beta chain was recorded in a study of blood T cells in healthy people across ages. Germline assignment: CDR1 SEHNR and CDR2 FQNEAQ (reference sequence). The ends lost 8 bases at V and 3 bases at J; junction bases unmatched: 13. The CDR3 has 17 residues. This clonotype was counted between two and nine times. Using a J-beta primer mix together with a sample-barcoded 5' primer, a second PCR was run for about 6 to 11 cycles. TCRdb reprocessed the 5' RACE reads via MiXCR and lists one record per CDR3 protein. The sample carries roughly 550,000 distinct CDR3 sequences, 24% recorded once. The data were also submitted as part of a second study, on T cells of mothers and their children.

The genes are TRBV7-9 and TRBJ2-5; TRBD2 aligns across 12 bases. Sequencing was carried out using blood. The sequence came from a boy aged 5-17 years in good health. This chain's CDR3 is CASRLTSGRSGEETQYF. The CDR3 region has the DNA TGTGCCAGCCGCCTGACTAGCGGGAGATCTGGAGAAGAGACCCAGTACTTC.